These 15 T cell receptor beta chains share one sample of origin, sequenced in a study of T cells after yellow fever vaccination. TCRdb independently ran MiXCR on the 5' RACE reads; one entry per CDR3 protein. Of about 320,000 distinct CDR3 sequences in the sample, approximately 4% are singletons; the top ten hold less than 20%. The sample consisted of PBMCs, taken 15 days after the yellow fever booster vaccination. The receptors originated from a man aged 18 to 35 who received the YFV17D yellow fever vaccine.

The gene calls are TRBV6-5 and TRBJ1-6; D is ambiguous. V was clipped by 8 bases and J by 4 bases, with 9 bases between them. This CDR3 has 13 amino acids. Germline assignment: CDR1 MNHEY and CDR2 SVGAGI. CDR3 protein: CASAVIYNSPLHF. CDR3 nucleotide sequence: TGTGCCAGCGCGGTCATTTATAATTCACCCCTCCACTTT.

The CDR3 sequence is CASSLDSGLAGDTDTQYF. CDR3 bases: TGTGCCAGCAGCTTAGACTCCGGACTAGCGGGGGACACAGATACGCAGTATTTT. This sequence joins TRBV7-2 and TRBJ2-3; 13 bases line up with TRBD2. V lost 1 base to trimming and J lost 2 bases; unmatched junction nucleotides: 6. Germline V gives CDR1 SGHTA, CDR2 FQGNSA. This CDR3 is 18 amino acids long.

The table lists this clonotype with a few counts. The V gene is TRBV4-2, the J gene TRBJ2-1; no reliable D call. The CDR3 has 16 amino acids. The V end lost 2 bases, the J end lost 2 bases, and 13 bases lay between the germline ends. Germline-derived CDR1 and CDR2 are LGHNA and YNFKEQ. In DNA form, the CDR3 reads TGTGCCAGCAGCCAAAGTGACCCGAGGCCCTACAATGAGCAGTTCTTC. This codes for CASSQSDPRPYNEQFF.

The chain joins TRBV6-5 to TRBJ1-5, with 10 bases that match TRBD1. The CDR3 has 15 amino acids. The germline V gene encodes CDR1 MNHEY and CDR2 SVGAGI. V dropped 5 bases and J dropped 5; count of bases not matched to a gene: 6. The CDR3 nucleotides read TGTGCCAGCAGTAGGGGACAGGGGCTTCATCAGCCCCAGCATTTT. It encodes CASSRGQGLHQPQHF.

This clonotype has just a few counts. The V and J genes are TRBV6-6 and TRBJ2-7; 10 bases are shared with TRBD1. The trim removed 6 bases at V and 4 bases at J, leaving 6 bases unmatched. Germline values: CDR1 MNHNY, CDR2 SVGAGI (reference sequence). CDR3 size: 14 residues. CDR3 DNA sequence: TGTGCCAGCAGGTTGACAGGGGGCGGATACGAGCAGTACGTC. Amino acid sequence: CASRLTGGGYEQYV.

The chain employs TRBV12-3 or TRBV12-4 and TRBJ2-1, with 10 bases fitting TRBD2. This CDR3 is built from 15 residues. With 5 bases clipped from V and 7 bases from J, the junction kept 8 bases outside the gene matches. For the CDR3, the DNA is TGTGCCAGCAGTCCTCAGCGGGGGGGCCGTAATGAGCAGTTCTTC. Protein: CASSPQRGGRNEQFF.

The gene calls are TRBV20-1 and TRBJ2-7, with D perhaps assigned TRBD1 or TRBD2 (6 bases each). The V gene's germline CDR1 is DFQATT and CDR2 SNEGSKA (reference sequence). This CDR3 comprises 13 residues. V lost 1 base, J lost 3 bases, and 10 bases lay in between. The CDR3 loop is CSARAGGGYEQYV. The CDR3 bases are TGCAGTGCTAGAGCCGGGGGCGGCTACGAGCAGTACGTC.

In its sample, this clonotype was seen a few times. The rearrangement links TRBV5-1 to TRBJ2-5; D gene ambiguous. Trimming pared 0 bases from V and 5 bases from J, leaving 14 bases between. From germline, CDR1 is SGHRS and CDR2 YFSETQ. CDR3 length equals 15 residues. DNA of the CDR3: TGCGCCAGCAGCTTGGTACAGCCTTCCCGGGAGACCCAGTACTTC. This encodes CASSLVQPSRETQYF.

V gene TRBV5-5 combines with J gene TRBJ2-1; D possibly uses TRBD1 or TRBD2 (5 bases each). The length of the CDR3 is 17 residues. Trimming shortened V by 7 bases and J by 0 bases, and 20 bases separated the two germline ends. The V gene's germline CDR1 is SGHKS and CDR2 YYEKEE (reference sequence). The CDR3 bases are TGTGCCAGCCGTCCTTTTCGGGACGGACGCTCCTACAATGAGCAGTTCTTC. Translation gives CASRPFRDGRSYNEQFF. The variable domain in full, with the rest retrieved from reference TRBV5-5 and TRBJ2-1, is DAGVTQSPTHLIKTRGQQVTLRCSPISGHKSVSWYQQVLGQGPQFIFQYYEKEERGRGNFPDRFSARQFPNYSSELNVNALLLGDSALYLCASRPFRDGRSYNEQFFGPGTRLTVL.

This clonotype turned up a few times. The rearrangement uses TRBV20-1 and TRBJ1-1; D is perhaps TRBD1 (5 bases). Germline CDR1 DFQATT, CDR2 SNEGSKA (reference sequence). The CDR3 totals 13 residues. CDR3 amino acids: CSPVGQPNTEAFF. In DNA form, the CDR3 reads TGCAGCCCGGTGGGGCAGCCGAACACTGAAGCTTTCTTT.

The chain carries TRBV6-2 or TRBV6-3 and TRBJ1-2; possible D gene TRBD1, 5 bases. The CDR3 loop spans 16 amino acids. The V end was cut by 7 bases, the J end by 1 base, with 19 bases between. The germline CDR1 and CDR2 sequences are MNHEY and SVGEGT. Here the CDR3 reads CASTPAQGKGNYGYTF. The CDR3 bases are TGTGCCAGCACTCCTGCCCAGGGAAAGGGTAACTATGGCTACACCTTC.

The V call is TRBV9, the J call TRBJ2-3, with D unclear. The V gene lost 1 base and the J gene lost 2 bases, with 5 bases spanning the gap. CDR1 and CDR2 from the germline V gene are SGDLS and YYNGEE. There are 13 residues in the CDR3. Here the CDR3 reads CASSVRNTDTQYF. The CDR3, as DNA: TGTGCCAGCAGCGTACGGAACACAGATACGCAGTATTTT.

The chain employs TRBV7-9 and TRBJ1-1, with a possible D match to TRBD1 (5 bases). Trimming shortened V by 7 bases and J by 0 bases, and 12 bases separated the two germline ends. Germline values: CDR1 SEHNR, CDR2 FQNEAQ (reference sequence). The CDR3 runs to 14 residues. CDR3 in amino acids: CASTRGVMNTEAFF. The DNA of the CDR3 is TGTGCCAGCACCCGAGGGGTGATGAACACTGAAGCTTTCTTT. The full variable domain, with the rest looked up from reference TRBV7-9 and TRBJ1-1, is DTGVSQNPRHKITKRGQNVTFRCDPISEHNRLYWYRQTLGQGPEFLTYFQNEAQLEKSRLLSDRFSAERPKGSFSTLEIQRTEQGDSAMYLCASTRGVMNTEAFFGQGTRLTVV.

Only a few counts were recorded for this clonotype. This sequence joins TRBV21-1 and TRBJ2-7. TRBV21-1 is a known pseudogene. The CDR3 has 13 amino acids. CDR3 loop: CASSRQGIYEQYV. CDR3 sequence (DNA): TGTGCCAGCAGCCGACAAGGTATCTACGAGCAGTACGTC.

This clonotype came up a few times. The chain couples TRBV6-2 or TRBV6-3 to TRBJ2-1; TRBD1 agrees at 11 bases. CDR3 length equals 14 residues. CDR1 is MNHEY, CDR2 SVGEGT, per germline. With 6 bases clipped from V and 10 bases from J, the junction kept 8 bases outside the gene matches. The CDR3 DNA reads as TGTGCCAGCAGCTACGGACAGGGGGCATGGGAGCAGTTCTTC. Translating gives CASSYGQGAWEQFF.